This TCR beta chain is drawn from a study of CD8 T cells in Susac syndrome. Across the study: The sequenced Susac syndrome patients comprised roughly 6 with active disease and roughly eight in remission. At the time their blood was drawn, patients with Susac syndrome were either therapy-naive, on corticosteroids (with some of them also receiving intravenous immunoglobulin), or on intravenous immunoglobulin alone.

An amount of RNA that ranged from roughly 0.45 to 1 ug was reverse transcribed with random hexamers. In TCRdb, the immunoSEQ multiplex PCR reads were re-called with MiXCR into one record per CDR3 protein. The table shows approximately 180,000 distinct CDR3 sequences, with 91% occurring only once. This clonotype has just a few counts. Trimming stripped 1 base from V and 4 bases from J, with 9 bases between. CDR3 size: 14 residues. Germline values: CDR1 SEHNR, CDR2 FQNEAQ (reference sequence). The chain couples TRBV7-9 to TRBJ2-3, with D possibly being TRBD2 (5 bases). The specimen was CD4+ T cells from PBMCs. The receptor was isolated from a human donor with Susac syndrome. CDR3 nucleotide sequence: TGTGCCAGCAGCTTAGGCGCGGGTGCAGATACGCAGTATTTT. Its protein is CASSLGAGADTQYF.